A single sample is the source of the 19 T cell receptor beta chains below, sequenced in a study of type 1 regulatory T cells. Study-level points and caveats: Type 1 regulatory T cells had a more restricted TCR repertoire than non-type 1 regulatory T cells.

These TCRs' antigens remain unknown. TCRdb analysed the reads with MiXCR anew, one entry per CDR3 protein. The data contain tens of thousands of distinct CDR3 sequences, around 20% of them singletons. Sequencing was performed on cultured type 1 regulatory T (Tr1) cells, either the whole culture or a sorted fraction (not recorded which). The receptor source for this set is a human donor in good health.

V gene TRBV11-2 combines with J gene TRBJ2-3; D could derive from TRBD1 or TRBD2 (5 bases each). CDR3 size: 14 residues. Between the trimmed V and J ends, which lost 3 bases and 2 bases, there was a span of 9 bases. Germline CDR1 and CDR2: SGHAT and FQNNGV. In DNA form, the CDR3 reads TGTGCCAGCAGCTTCCGGGACCACACAGATACGCAGTATTTT. This encodes CASSFRDHTDTQYF.

The V and J genes are TRBV4-3 and TRBJ2-2, with 8 positions matching TRBD2. This CDR3 comprises 16 residues. V shed 4 bases, J shed 2 bases, and the junction held 6 bases outside the gene matches. Per the germline V gene, CDR1 is LGHNA and CDR2 is YSLEER. The CDR3 coding sequence is TGCGCCAGCAGCCGATCAGCGGGGGCCAACACCGGGGAGCTGTTTTTT. This sequence encodes CASSRSAGANTGELFF.

V and J are TRBV20-1 and TRBJ2-3; D could derive from TRBD1 or TRBD2 (6 bases each). The V gene's germline CDR1 is DFQATT and CDR2 SNEGSKA (reference sequence). V lost 6 bases and J lost 1, with 14 bases in between. The CDR3 contains 14 residues. This CDR3 reads CSAEGGAGTDTQYF. The CDR3 DNA reads TGCAGTGCCGAGGGGGGAGCGGGCACAGATACGCAGTATTTT.

This clonotype was seen only a few times. The chain links TRBV5-1 to TRBJ2-2; 7 bases fit TRBD1. The CDR3 is 14 residues long. J was trimmed by 2 bases and V by 3 bases; bases with no gene match: 1. Germline V gives CDR1 SGHRS, CDR2 YFSETQ. CDR3 residues: CASSWDSNTGELFF. The DNA of the CDR3 is TGCGCCAGCAGCTGGGACAGTAACACCGGGGAGCTGTTTTTT.

This clonotype was counted between two and nine times. The rearrangement joins TRBV20-1 to TRBJ2-1, with D possibly being TRBD2 (6 bases). This CDR3 contains 14 residues. Trimming pared 5 bases from V and 7 bases from J, leaving 18 bases between. Germline CDR1 reads DFQATT; CDR2 reads SNEGSKA (reference sequence). CDR3 residues: CSAPSEAGWNEQFF. CDR3 coding DNA: TGCAGTGCTCCGTCTGAGGCGGGATGGAATGAGCAGTTCTTC.

CDR3 sequence: CSADETGTEETQYF. CDR3 nucleotide sequence: TGCAGTGCGGATGAGACAGGGACGGAAGAGACCCAGTACTTC. V and J are TRBV20-1 and TRBJ2-5, with TRBD1 identical over 7 bases. Germline loops: CDR1 DFQATT, CDR2 SNEGSKA (reference sequence). The CDR3 consists of 14 residues. The V gene end was trimmed by 6 bases and the J gene end by 3 bases; junction bases not matched to a gene: 10.

Details on this clonotype: Its ends do not fully match the called genes, so a read error is possible. The rearrangement uses TRBV18 and TRBJ1-4; D perhaps matches TRBD1 (5 bases). This CDR3 has 15 residues. The germline gives CDR1 KGHSH, CDR2 LQKENI. The DNA of the CDR3 is TGTGCCGGCTCACCACGAACAGGTGCTAATGAAAAACTGTTTTTT. Translation: CAGSPRTGANEKLFF.

The J gene is TRBJ2-7, the V gene TRBV3-1; 9 nucleotides align to TRBD1. This CDR3 comprises 14 residues. The germline CDR1 and CDR2 sequences are LGHDT and YNNKEL (reference sequence). V lost 3 bases, J lost 2 bases, and 2 bases stayed unmatched. Here the CDR3 DNA reads TGTGCCAGCAGCCACAGACAGGGGGCCTACGAGCAGTACTTC. This sequence encodes CASSHRQGAYEQYF.

CDR3 in DNA: TGTGCCAGCAGCTTAGGAGGAGCCTTCAATGAGCAGTTCTTC. Its translation is CASSLGGAFNEQFF. This rearrangement joins TRBV7-2 to TRBJ2-1; the D is unclear. Germline CDR1 reads SGHTA; CDR2 reads FQGNSA. Trimming took off 1 base at V and 6 bases at J, with 10 bases between the two ends. This CDR3 spans 14 amino acids.

The rearrangement links TRBV4-2 to TRBJ1-1, with D unresolved. Trimming cost V 1 base and J 3 bases, with 3 bases left between them. Germline V gene sequence: CDR1 LGHNA, CDR2 YNFKEQ. The CDR3 consists of 12 residues. The CDR3 sequence is CASSQVDTEAFF. Written as DNA, the CDR3 is TGTGCCAGCAGCCAAGTCGACACTGAAGCTTTCTTT.

This clonotype occurred a few times. The chain carries TRBV30 and TRBJ1-5; TRBD1 aligns across 8 bases. The CDR3 loop spans 12 amino acids. V was pared by 4 bases and J by 4 bases, with 0 bases of the junction left unmatched. Looked up from germline, CDR1 is GTSNPN and CDR2 is SVGIG (reference sequence). In DNA, the CDR3 is TGTGCCTGGAACAGGGGGAATCAGCCCCAGCATTTT. It yields the protein CAWNRGNQPQHF.

The chain's CDR3 is CASSRGLAGDYEQYF. The CDR3 coding sequence is TGCGCCAGCAGCCGGGGACTAGCGGGGGACTACGAGCAGTACTTC. The chain recombines TRBV5-1 with TRBJ2-7; TRBD2 agrees at 14 bases. The CDR3 is 15 residues long. V dropped 4 bases and J dropped 3; count of bases not matched to a gene: 3. Germline V CDR1 and CDR2: SGHRS, YFSETQ.

As DNA, the CDR3 is TGCAGTGCTACCGGGGCGGCGTTCAATCAGCCCCAGCATTTT. Amino acid sequence: CSATGAAFNQPQHF. The gene calls are TRBV20-1 and TRBJ1-5; tentative D call: TRBD1 (5 bases). The germline CDR1 and CDR2 sequences are DFQATT and SNEGSKA (reference sequence). The CDR3 has 14 amino acids. V lost 4 bases and J 3 bases, leaving 13 bases between the germline ends.

Comment on this clonotype: A much larger clone is a single base away; this may be a read error. This chain uses TRBV20-1 with TRBJ1-1; D not resolved. This CDR3 spans 12 amino acids. Germline V lookup: CDR1 DFQATT, CDR2 SNEGSKA (reference sequence). Trimming shortened V by 5 bases and J by 4 bases, and 11 bases separated the two germline ends. The CDR3 DNA sequence: TGCAGTGCTGAGAGAGGGAGCACTGAAGCTTTCTTT. It codes for CSAERGSTEAFF.

V gene TRBV10-2 combines with J gene TRBJ1-3; D ambiguous. Germline V lookup: CDR1 WSHSY, CDR2 SAAADI. Deletions cut 6 bases from V and 0 bases from J, with 9 bases between. The CDR3 extends over 14 amino acids. DNA for the CDR3: TGCGCCAGCAGCCACGGACTCTCTGGAAACACCATATATTTT. It is translated as CASSHGLSGNTIYF.

This chain connects TRBV6-5 to TRBJ2-1; tentatively, D is TRBD1 (5 bases). CDR1 and CDR2 (germline): MNHEY, SVGAGI. V shed 10 bases and J shed 5 bases, with 15 bases lying between them. The CDR3 runs to 13 residues. The CDR3 loop reads CATWTLGHNEQFF. The CDR3 DNA is TGTGCCACCTGGACGTTGGGGCACAATGAGCAGTTCTTC.

This clonotype was detected a few times. The rearrangement links TRBV12-3 or TRBV12-4 to TRBJ1-5, with D uncertain. V lost 4 bases to trimming and J lost 7 bases, with 8 bases between them. The CDR3 extends over 12 amino acids. CDR3 DNA: TGTGCCAGCAGTTCGGGTTTCCAGCCCCAGCATTTT. It translates to CASSSGFQPQHF.

This chain links TRBV29-1 with TRBJ2-7; 7 nucleotides line up with TRBD2. The V gene end was trimmed by 8 bases and the J gene end by 5 bases; junction bases not matched to a gene: 6. The V gene's germline CDR1 is SQVTM and CDR2 ANQGSEA. This CDR3 region has 11 residues. For the CDR3, the DNA is TGCAGCATAGGGAGGGACCACGAGCAGTACTTC. Its translation: CSIGRDHEQYF.

This clonotype showed up just a few times. The CDR3 loop reads CASRTVGGRQETQYF. CDR3 nucleotide sequence: TGTGCCAGCAGAACGGTGGGCGGGAGGCAAGAGACCCAGTACTTC. This sequence joins TRBV12-3 or TRBV12-4 and TRBJ2-5; 8 bases match TRBD2. The CDR3 is 15 amino acids. V shed 6 bases, J shed 2 bases, and the junction held 8 bases outside the gene matches.